These 18 T cell receptor beta chains were all obtained from the same sample, sequenced in a study of T cell responses to AZD1222 COVID-19 vaccine. The data were produced by immunoSEQ multiplex PCR, yet TCRdb's version contains in-frame clones alone and is incomplete. The sample contains about 140,000 clones, under 95% of which appear only once. Sequencing used peripheral blood, obtained on day 0 of AZD1222 vaccination. These receptors were taken from an adult in good health.

This chain connects TRBV7-3 to TRBJ1-1, with a tentative D call TRBD1 (5 bases). Germline loops: CDR1 SGHTA, CDR2 FQGTGA. This CDR3 region has 18 residues. V was pared by 1 base and J by 4 bases, with 22 bases between. In nucleotides, the CDR3 is TGTGCCAGCAGCTTAATTGCGGTAGTGGCAGGGAGTTCCACTGAAGCTTTCTTT. This sequence encodes CASSLIAVVAGSSTEAFF.

The V call is TRBV18, the J call TRBJ2-5; D unclear. The germline V gene has CDR1 KGHSH and CDR2 LQKENI. Trimming cost V 3 bases and J 0 bases, with 11 bases left between them. This CDR3 contains 15 residues. CDR3 protein: CASSPRAQYQETQYF. DNA for the CDR3: TGTGCCAGCTCACCCCGGGCCCAGTACCAAGAGACCCAGTACTTC.

The chain uses TRBV6-4 and TRBJ2-1, with 14 bases aligning to TRBD2. The J segment lost 0 bases and the V segment lost 0 bases, leaving 4 bases of the junction unmatched. Germline values: CDR1 MRHNA, CDR2 SNTAGT. The CDR3 has 19 amino acids. CDR3 bases: TGTGCCAGCAGTGACTCGGGGACTAGCGGGAGAAACTCCTACAATGAGCAGTTCTTC. Translated: CASSDSGTSGRNSYNEQFF.

The rearrangement joins TRBV15 to TRBJ2-7, with 11 bases that match TRBD2. This CDR3 region has 16 residues. Germline assignment: CDR1 LNHNV and CDR2 YYDKDF (reference sequence). The junction had 5 bases not matched to a gene; V was cut back by 0 bases and J by 4 bases. CDR3 residues: CATSREWGTSGYEQYF. The DNA for the CDR3 is TGTGCCACCAGCAGAGAGTGGGGGACTAGCGGTTACGAGCAGTACTTC.

This clone was recorded a few times. Written as DNA, the CDR3 is TGTGCCAGCAGCTTGGATACAGGGGGTAGCGAGCAGTACTTC. Translated, it gives CASSLDTGGSEQYF. The chain links TRBV5-5 to TRBJ2-7; 8 bases line up with TRBD1. CDR3 length: 14 amino acids. Losses at the gene ends were 0 bases for V and 6 bases for J; bases not matched to a gene: 5. Looked up from germline, CDR1 is SGHKS and CDR2 is YYEKEE (reference sequence). Supplemented by reference TRBV5-5 and TRBJ2-7, the full variable domain reads DAGVTQSPTHLIKTRGQQVTLRCSPISGHKSVSWYQQVLGQGPQFIFQYYEKEERGRGNFPDRFSARQFPNYSSELNVNALLLGDSALYLCASSLDTGGSEQYFGPGTRLTVT.

This clone was seen only a few times. The V call is TRBV7-8, the J call TRBJ1-2; the D is unclear. The germline CDR1 and CDR2 sequences are SGHVS and FQNEAQ. The CDR3 sequence is 12 residues long. Trimming stripped 3 bases from V and 4 bases from J, with 6 bases between. The CDR3 loop is CASSLDLYGYTF. In nucleotides, the CDR3 is TGTGCCAGCAGCTTGGACCTCTATGGCTACACCTTC. Variable domain in full (rest from reference TRBV7-8 and TRBJ1-2): GAGVSQSPRYKVAKRGQDVALRCDPISGHVSLFWYQQALGQGPEFLTYFQNEAQLDKSGLPSDRFFAERPEGSVSTLKIQRTQQEDSAVYLCASSLDLYGYTFGSGTRLTVV.

This chain links TRBV23-1 with TRBJ1-2; TRBD1 might be the D (6 bases). TRBV23-1 is given ORF status, its function remaining uncertain. Trimming took 2 bases from V and 7 from J, leaving 20 bases between them. CDR3 size: 16 residues. CDR3 DNA: TGCGCCAGCAGTCAACAAACCCAGGACAGCTGGTGTGGCTACACCTTC. Its protein product is CASSQQTQDSWCGYTF.

The chain carries TRBV19 and TRBJ2-7; TRBD2 agrees at 8 bases. CDR3 length equals 16 residues. Unmatched junction bases numbered 15, after V lost 10 bases and J lost 1 base. In germline, CDR1 is LNHDA, CDR2 SQIVND (reference sequence). CDR3 in DNA: TGTGCCACCAGCCCAGGGAGCGGGGGAAGTTCCTACGAGCAGTACTTC. This gives the protein CATSPGSGGSSYEQYF.

The J gene is TRBJ2-1, the V gene TRBV6-5; D is unresolved. This CDR3 has 15 residues. Germline V gives CDR1 MNHEY, CDR2 SVGAGI. Trimming removed 0 bases from V and 0 bases from J, with 6 bases in between. This CDR3 reads CASSYSTISYNEQFF. The CDR3 DNA follows: TGTGCCAGCAGTTACTCTACTATCTCCTACAATGAGCAGTTCTTC.

In regard to this clone: This CDR3 is missing its conserved last phenylalanine or tryptophan, likely due to a read error. Because the CDR3's place on the DNA is in doubt, the DNA is left out and the CDR3 is given as listed by TCRdb. This chain uses TRBV30 with TRBJ1-1; the table assigns TRBD1, which was not confirmed against the DNA. From its first to its last residue, the CDR3 has 10 amino acids. The germline CDR1 and CDR2 sequences are GTSNPN and SVGIG (reference sequence). This CDR3 is CAWSPGQGSD.

The rearrangement uses TRBV27 and TRBJ2-7, with D possibly TRBD1 on 6 matching bases. This CDR3 is built from 13 residues. V was shortened by 7 bases and J by 1 base, with 11 bases between the two germline ends. Germline V lookup: CDR1 MNHEY, CDR2 SMNVEV (reference sequence). CDR3 in amino acids: CASTRGPSYEQYF. DNA of the CDR3: TGTGCCAGCACCAGGGGCCCATCCTACGAGCAGTACTTC.

The V gene is TRBV5-6, the J gene TRBJ1-1, with unresolved D. The CDR3 loop spans 12 amino acids. Germline V lookup: CDR1 SGHDT, CDR2 YYEEEE. V was cut by 2 bases and J by 7 bases, with 9 bases left in between. CDR3 sequence (DNA): TGTGCCAGCAGCTTTACACGCTATGAAGCTTTCTTT. It codes for CASSFTRYEAFF. The variable domain in full, completed from reference TRBV5-6 and TRBJ1-1, reads DAGVTQSPTHLIKTRGQQVTLRCSPKSGHDTVSWYQQALGQGPQFIFQYYEEEERQRGNFPDRFSGHQFPNYSSELNVNALLLGDSALYLCASSFTRYEAFFGQGTRLTVV.

This chain links TRBV12-3 or TRBV12-4 with TRBJ2-5; no reliable D call. The CDR3 is 13 amino acids. Trimming took 2 bases from V and 2 from J, leaving 6 bases between them. This CDR3 is CASSLLSQETQYF. The CDR3 nucleotides are TGTGCCAGCAGTTTATTATCTCAAGAGACCCAGTACTTC.

V is TRBV3-1 (or the pseudogene TRBV3-2) and J is TRBJ2-7; TRBD1 agrees at 8 bases. The CDR3 totals 16 residues. Germline-derived CDR1 and CDR2 are LGHDT and YNNKEL (reference sequence). The V segment lost 2 bases and the J segment 6 bases; nucleotides outside the gene matches: 12. Written as DNA, the CDR3 is TGTGCCAGCAGCCAATTCCGGACAGGGCCTCGGAGCGAGCAGTACTTC. As protein: CASSQFRTGPRSEQYF.

This clone was observed a single time. The chain combines TRBV4-1 with TRBJ1-1; D is uncertain. Germline V lookup: CDR1 MGHRA, CDR2 YSYEKL. CDR3 size: 16 residues. V was clipped by 1 base and J by 0 bases, with 12 bases between them. CDR3 DNA: TGCGCCAGCAGCCAAGTCAGAATACTTCTGAACACTGAAGCTTTCTTT. Protein product: CASSQVRILLNTEAFF.

CDR3 protein: CATVDSGETEAFF. In DNA form, the CDR3 reads TGTGCCACCGTGGACAGCGGGGAAACTGAAGCTTTCTTT. The chain recombines TRBV10-3 with TRBJ1-1; D perhaps matches TRBD1 (6 bases). Germline CDR1 and CDR2: ENHRY and SYGVKD. The CDR3 spans 13 residues. V was clipped by 10 bases and J by 5 bases, with 17 bases between them.

The chain joins TRBV19 to TRBJ1-5; weak D call: TRBD1 (5 bases). CDR3 size: 13 residues. Germline assignment: CDR1 LNHDA and CDR2 SQIVND (reference sequence). The V gene lost 4 bases and the J gene lost 7 bases, with 11 bases spanning the gap. For the CDR3, the DNA is TGTGCCAGTAGTACGGGGACGGGGCAGCCCCAGCATTTT. This codes for CASSTGTGQPQHF.

J is TRBJ2-7 and V is TRBV30, with 8 bases aligning to TRBD2. CDR3 length equals 12 residues. V gave up 5 bases and J gave up 3 bases; unmatched junction bases: 3. Germline V gene sequence: CDR1 GTSNPN, CDR2 SVGIG (reference sequence). The CDR3 loop is CAWAGTSYEQYF. CDR3 nucleotide sequence: TGTGCCTGGGCCGGGACTAGCTACGAGCAGTACTTC.